These 3 T cell receptor beta chains were all obtained from the same sample, sequenced in a study of PD-1 blockade in classical Hodgkin lymphoma. Measured with immunoSEQ multiplex PCR; TCRdb has only the in-frame clones, and not every one. The sample carries about 94,000 clones, 85% to 90% recorded once. All the patients suffered relapse after autologous stem cell transplantation, and brentuximab vedotin exposure differed. The input for sequencing was peripheral blood mononuclear cells (PBMCs), taken before the second cycle of nivolumab. These TCRs come from a human donor with classical Hodgkin lymphoma.

The chain is built from TRBV7-2 and TRBJ2-7; 8 bases align to TRBD2. The J segment lost 2 bases and the V segment lost 2 bases, leaving 11 bases of the junction unmatched. This CDR3 has 17 residues. Germline values: CDR1 SGHTA, CDR2 FQGNSA. The CDR3 nucleotides are TGTGCCAGCAGCTTACGGTTTTCACTAGCGGACCCCTACGAGCAGTACTTC. Amino acid sequence: CASSLRFSLADPYEQYF.

This clone has only one observation. This chain uses TRBV5-1 with TRBJ2-2; 7 bases align to TRBD2. J lost 4 bases, V lost 4 bases, and 7 bases had no gene match. Germline V lookup: CDR1 SGHRS, CDR2 YFSETQ. The CDR3 is made up of 15 amino acids. This CDR3 is CASSISGEGTGELFF. Written as DNA, the CDR3 is TGCGCCAGCAGCATCAGCGGGGAGGGCACCGGGGAGCTGTTTTTT.

The V gene is TRBV6-5, the J gene TRBJ2-1, with unresolved D. With 3 bases removed from V and 2 bases from J, the gap between germline ends came to 11 bases. Germline V lookup: CDR1 MNHEY, CDR2 SVGAGI. This CDR3 is built from 15 residues. CDR3 protein: CASSYIMGTYNEQFF. CDR3 bases: TGTGCCAGCAGTTATATAATGGGGACCTACAATGAGCAGTTCTTC.